Below, 26 T cell receptor beta chains from the same sample are listed, as sequenced in a study of blood T cell repertoires in COVID-19 (dated by TCRdb to 2018 to 2020). Library creation used the immunoSEQ multiplex PCR assay. TCRdb took over this immuneACCESS table, retaining in-frame rearrangements with V and J assigned. Such tables are incomplete; in checked studies, under half of the missing clones stem from an unresolved V gene, and the remainder is unexplained. The sample table holds over 110,000 clones, of which about 80% were seen once. The ten largest clones capture around 4% of the sample. The sequencing input was peripheral blood. These receptors were obtained from a man in his 60s with acute or convalescent COVID-19.

The chain employs TRBV7-2 and TRBJ1-5; D gene ambiguous. Germline V gives CDR1 SGHTA, CDR2 FQGNSA. CDR3 length equals 15 residues. V lost 2 bases, J lost 3 bases, and 11 bases lay in between. CDR3 bases: TGTGCCAGCAGCTTAAATGCCCACAACAATCAGCCCCAGCATTTT. This sequence encodes CASSLNAHNNQPQHF.

This clone was counted a few times. V is TRBV14 and J is TRBJ1-1, with a tentative D call TRBD1 (5 bases). Per germline, CDR1 SGHDN and CDR2 FVKESK. This CDR3 comprises 14 residues. Trimming shortened V by 4 bases and J by 4 bases, and 13 bases separated the two germline ends. CDR3 region: CASSRDLGGTEAFF. The CDR3 coding sequence is TGTGCCAGCAGCCGGGACCTGGGGGGCACTGAAGCTTTCTTT.

The V gene is TRBV19, the J gene TRBJ2-7; 7 bases agree with TRBD2. CDR1 LNHDA and CDR2 SQIVND come from the germline V gene (reference sequence). The CDR3 spans 14 residues. The V gene end was trimmed by 7 bases and the J gene end by 2 bases; junction bases not matched to a gene: 8. The CDR3 nucleotides read TGTGCCAGTACCCCAGCTAGCGGCACCTACGAGCAGTACTTC. Protein product: CASTPASGTYEQYF. Supplemented by reference TRBV19 and TRBJ2-7, the full variable domain reads DGGITQSPKYLFRKEGQNVTLSCEQNLNHDAMYWYRQDPGQGLRLIYYSQIVNDFQKGDIAEGYSVSREKKESFPLTVTSAQKNPTAFYLCASTPASGTYEQYFGPGTRLTVT.

This clone was seen only once. The CDR3 DNA reads as TGTGCCAGCAGTGAGAAGGGGCCGAACACCGGGGAGCTGTTTTTT. This translates into CASSEKGPNTGELFF. The rearrangement uses TRBV6-1 and TRBJ2-2; D perhaps matches TRBD1 (5 bases). Trimming cost V 3 bases and J 0 bases, with 8 bases left between them. CDR1 MNHNS and CDR2 SASEGT come from the germline V gene. The CDR3 totals 15 residues.

The chain employs TRBV5-6 and TRBJ2-5, with unresolved D. Germline loops: CDR1 SGHDT, CDR2 YYEEEE. Trimming pared 1 base from V and 2 bases from J, leaving 9 bases between. This CDR3 has 14 residues. Here the CDR3 DNA reads TGTGCCAGCAGCTTGTACATCGGGCAAGAGACCCAGTACTTC. This translates into CASSLYIGQETQYF.

This clone came up many times. J is TRBJ2-3 and V is TRBV3-1 (or the pseudogene TRBV3-2); D possibly corresponds to TRBD2 (6 bases). Germline V CDR1 and CDR2: LGHDT, YNNKEL (reference sequence). The V end lost 4 bases, the J end lost 3 bases, and 17 bases lay between the germline ends. This CDR3 is built from 16 residues. The CDR3 DNA follows: TGTGCCAGCAGCCCCGGGGGATGGGTCGGAACAGATACGCAGTATTTT. Translated: CASSPGGWVGTDTQYF.

J is TRBJ1-2 and V is TRBV5-1; D is uncertain. V shed 4 bases and J shed 7 bases, with 14 bases lying between them. The CDR3 spans 13 residues. The V gene's germline CDR1 is SGHRS and CDR2 YFSETQ. The CDR3 here is CASSLGGSSGYTF. DNA for the CDR3: TGCGCCAGCAGCCTAGGAGGGAGTAGTGGCTACACCTTC.

This clone was seen more than once but under ten times. The rearrangement links TRBV19 to TRBJ1-6; tentative D call: TRBD1 (5 bases). The CDR3 has 15 amino acids. Germline V gene data show CDR1 as LNHDA and CDR2 as SQIVND (reference sequence). V lost 6 bases, J lost 3 bases, and 12 bases lay in between. In nucleotides, the CDR3 is TGTGCCAGTAGGGAAGGCAGGGTCTATAATTCACCCCTCCACTTT. It specifies CASREGRVYNSPLHF. Supplemented by reference TRBV19 and TRBJ1-6, the full variable domain reads DGGITQSPKYLFRKEGQNVTLSCEQNLNHDAMYWYRQDPGQGLRLIYYSQIVNDFQKGDIAEGYSVSREKKESFPLTVTSAQKNPTAFYLCASREGRVYNSPLHFGNGTRLTVT.

The chain employs TRBV5-1 and TRBJ2-1, with a weak D call TRBD2 (6 bases). Trimming took 0 bases from V and 4 from J, leaving 14 bases between them. The CDR3 totals 16 residues. Germline V gives CDR1 SGHRS, CDR2 YFSETQ. CDR3 in DNA: TGCGCCAGCAGCTTGGCCTATGGCGGGGAGTACAATGAGCAGTTCTTC. Translating gives CASSLAYGGEYNEQFF.

The rearrangement links TRBV2 to TRBJ2-1, with 9 positions matching TRBD2. V trimming: 4 bases; J trimming: 1 base; junction bases outside the gene matches: 2. This CDR3 contains 15 residues. The germline V gene has CDR1 SNHLY and CDR2 FYNNEI. CDR3 in amino acids: CASSGLAGSYNEQFF. For the CDR3, the DNA is TGTGCCAGCAGTGGGCTAGCGGGATCCTACAATGAGCAGTTCTTC.

The chain carries TRBV19 and TRBJ1-5; D gene ambiguous. V lost 0 bases and J lost 6, with 15 bases in between. The CDR3 consists of 16 residues. Germline V CDR1 and CDR2: LNHDA, SQIVND (reference sequence). The CDR3 is CASSIEMGQYTQPQHF. The CDR3 nucleotides read TGTGCCAGTAGTATAGAGATGGGCCAATATACTCAGCCCCAGCATTTT.

The V and J genes are TRBV7-8 and TRBJ2-3, with TRBD2 identical over 8 bases. Germline V gives CDR1 SGHVS, CDR2 FQNEAQ. CDR3 size: 18 residues. V was pared by 5 bases and J by 0 bases, with 13 bases of the junction left unmatched. CDR3 sequence: CASSQIGGASGSTDTQYF. CDR3 DNA: TGTGCCAGCAGCCAGATTGGGGGCGCTAGCGGGAGCACAGATACGCAGTATTTT.

V and J are TRBV10-2 and TRBJ1-5; D ambiguous. The CDR3 totals 13 residues. The V end was cut by 4 bases, the J end by 0 bases, with 4 bases between. The germline gives CDR1 WSHSY, CDR2 SAAADI. The CDR3 reads CASSVNSNQPQHF. DNA for the CDR3: TGCGCCAGCAGTGTCAATAGCAATCAGCCCCAGCATTTT.

The chain has TRBV5-1 and TRBJ2-2; 7 bases are shared with TRBD2. With 4 bases clipped from V and 7 bases from J, the junction kept 7 bases outside the gene matches. The CDR3 totals 14 residues. CDR1 and CDR2 from the germline V gene are SGHRS and YFSETQ. This chain's CDR3 is CASSPPIAGGELFF. In nucleotides, the CDR3 is TGCGCCAGCAGCCCCCCTATAGCGGGCGGGGAGCTGTTTTTT.

The V call is TRBV19, the J call TRBJ2-7, with 12 bases matching TRBD2. Germline V gives CDR1 LNHDA, CDR2 SQIVND (reference sequence). V gave up 6 bases and J gave up 0 bases; unmatched junction bases: 9. The CDR3 spans 17 residues. CDR3 in DNA: TGTGCCAGTAGCGCACTAGCGGGAGGATCCAACTCCTACGAGCAGTACTTC. This translates into CASSALAGGSNSYEQYF.

The chain carries TRBV9 and TRBJ2-7, with a weak D call TRBD2 (8 bases). The CDR3 has 14 residues. Germline V gene lookup returns CDR1 SGDLS and CDR2 YYNGEE. Trimming removed 0 bases from V and 5 bases from J, with 12 bases in between. The CDR3 loop is CASSVAGGGDEQYF. The CDR3 DNA sequence: TGTGCCAGCAGCGTAGCGGGAGGGGGCGACGAGCAGTACTTC.

This chain joins TRBV9 and TRBJ2-1; possible D gene TRBD2, 5 bases. Germline assignment: CDR1 SGDLS and CDR2 YYNGEE. The CDR3 sequence is 13 residues long. Trimming removed 3 bases at V and 6 bases at J, with 10 bases between. CDR3 DNA: TGTGCCAGCAGCGCCGGACGGGGCAATGAGCAGTTCTTC. Its protein is CASSAGRGNEQFF.

The chain is built from TRBV28 and TRBJ2-3; 9 nucleotides line up with TRBD2. J gave up 0 bases and V 5 bases, and 12 bases lay outside the gene matches. Germline values: CDR1 MDHEN, CDR2 SYDVKM. This CDR3 has 18 residues. CDR3 sequence reads: CASSLTLDSGRSTDTQYF. In DNA form, the CDR3 reads TGTGCCAGCAGTCTCACCTTAGATAGCGGGAGAAGCACAGATACGCAGTATTTT.

The chain combines TRBV3-1 (or the pseudogene TRBV3-2) with TRBJ2-7, with 7 bases lining up with TRBD2. The germline gives CDR1 LGHDT, CDR2 YNNKEL (reference sequence). V lost 7 bases to trimming and J lost 6 bases; unmatched junction nucleotides: 9. There are 13 residues in the CDR3. The CDR3 region is CASTRRETSEQYF. The CDR3 DNA sequence: TGTGCCAGCACCAGGCGGGAGACCTCCGAGCAGTACTTC.

The CDR3 DNA is TGTGCCAGTAGTAAGGGTACTAGCGGGAGGTACAATGAGCAGTTCTTC. Translation: CASSKGTSGRYNEQFF. The chain employs TRBV19 and TRBJ2-1; 12 bases map to TRBD2. The V and J ends lost 4 bases and 4 bases, in that order; junction bases with no gene match: 5. Looked up from germline, CDR1 is LNHDA and CDR2 is SQIVND (reference sequence). CDR3 length: 16 amino acids.

V gene TRBV6-2 or TRBV6-3 combines with J gene TRBJ2-3, with a weak D call TRBD2 (6 bases). Germline loops: CDR1 MNHEY, CDR2 SVGEGT. The CDR3 extends over 14 amino acids. V was cut by 5 bases and J by 0 bases, with 9 bases left in between. The CDR3: CASSGGISTDTQYF. CDR3 nucleotide sequence: TGTGCCAGCAGTGGGGGGATTAGCACAGATACGCAGTATTTT.

This chain joins TRBV19 and TRBJ2-7, with 7 bases aligning to TRBD1. This CDR3 spans 14 amino acids. V shed 5 bases, J shed 5 bases, and the junction held 9 bases outside the gene matches. The germline CDR1 and CDR2 sequences are LNHDA and SQIVND (reference sequence). Here the CDR3 reads CASSPGTERHEQYF. CDR3 DNA sequence: TGTGCCAGTAGTCCAGGGACAGAGAGGCACGAGCAGTACTTC.

V usage is TRBV30 and J usage is TRBJ2-1; unclear D gene. Germline V gene lookup returns CDR1 GTSNPN and CDR2 SVGIG (reference sequence). CDR3 length equals 12 residues. V was shortened by 4 bases and J by 6 bases, with 10 bases between the two germline ends. In nucleotides, the CDR3 is TGTGCCTGGATGAGACTTGTCAATGAGCAGTTCTTC. Residues: CAWMRLVNEQFF. Drawing the rest from reference TRBV30 and TRBJ2-1, the complete variable domain is SQTIHQWPATLVQPVGSPLSLECTVEGTSNPNLYWYRQAAGRGLQLLFYSVGIGQISSEVPQNLSASRPQDRQFILSSKKLLLSDSGFYLCAWMRLVNEQFFGPGTRLTVL.

V and J are TRBV4-2 and TRBJ2-1; D possibly corresponds to TRBD2 (5 bases). Germline CDR1 is LGHNA and CDR2 is YNFKEQ. Trimming removed 0 bases from V and 3 bases from J, with 9 bases in between. The length of the CDR3 is 15 residues. The CDR3 DNA sequence: TGTGCCAGCAGCCAAGATGCCACTAGCTACAATGAGCAGTTCTTC. The encoded protein is CASSQDATSYNEQFF.

This clone was counted a few times. The chain couples TRBV30 to TRBJ2-2; 8 bases map to TRBD2. Germline V gene lookup returns CDR1 GTSNPN and CDR2 SVGIG (reference sequence). J was trimmed by 7 bases and V by 3 bases; bases with no gene match: 10. The CDR3 is 15 residues long. Here the CDR3 reads CAWSREGQSSGELFF. CDR3 coding DNA: TGTGCCTGGAGCCGGGAGGGCCAGAGTAGCGGGGAGCTGTTTTTT.

The sample holds a few counts of this clone. This chain joins TRBV7-9 and TRBJ1-6; 7 bases fit TRBD1. This CDR3 contains 16 residues. J lost 9 bases, V lost 2 bases, and 10 bases had no gene match. The germline CDR1 and CDR2 sequences are SEHNR and FQNEAQ (reference sequence). The CDR3 loop reads CASSLMGQNPTSPLHF. The CDR3, as DNA: TGTGCCAGCAGCTTAATGGGACAGAATCCTACTTCACCCCTCCACTTT.